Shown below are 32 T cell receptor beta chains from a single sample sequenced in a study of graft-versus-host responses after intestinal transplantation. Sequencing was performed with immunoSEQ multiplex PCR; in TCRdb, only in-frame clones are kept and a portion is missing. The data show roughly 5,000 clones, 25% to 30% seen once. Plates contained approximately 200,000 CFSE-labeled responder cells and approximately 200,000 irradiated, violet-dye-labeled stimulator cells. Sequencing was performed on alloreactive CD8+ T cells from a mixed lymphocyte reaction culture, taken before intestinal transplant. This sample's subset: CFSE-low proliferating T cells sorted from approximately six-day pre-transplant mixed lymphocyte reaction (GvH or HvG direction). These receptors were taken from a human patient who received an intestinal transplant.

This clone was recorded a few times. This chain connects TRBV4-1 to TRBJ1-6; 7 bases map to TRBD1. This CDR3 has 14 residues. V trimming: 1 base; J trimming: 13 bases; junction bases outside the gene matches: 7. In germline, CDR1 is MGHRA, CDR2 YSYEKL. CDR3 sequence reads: CASSQVWDSYPLHF. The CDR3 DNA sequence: TGCGCCAGCAGCCAAGTCTGGGACAGCTATCCCCTCCACTTT.

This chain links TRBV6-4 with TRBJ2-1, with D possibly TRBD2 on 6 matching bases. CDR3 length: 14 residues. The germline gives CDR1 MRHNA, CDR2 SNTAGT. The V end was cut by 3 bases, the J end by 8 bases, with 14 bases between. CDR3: CASSEIAVGDEQFF. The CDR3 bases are TGTGCCAGCAGTGAGATAGCGGTTGGGGATGAGCAGTTCTTC.

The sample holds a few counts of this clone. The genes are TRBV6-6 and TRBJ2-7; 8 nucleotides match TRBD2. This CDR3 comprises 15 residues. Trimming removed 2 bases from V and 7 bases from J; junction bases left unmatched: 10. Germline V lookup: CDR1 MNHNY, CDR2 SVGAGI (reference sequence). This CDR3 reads CASSYVVAGTGEQYF. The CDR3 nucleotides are TGTGCCAGCAGTTACGTAGTAGCGGGAACGGGGGAGCAGTACTTC.

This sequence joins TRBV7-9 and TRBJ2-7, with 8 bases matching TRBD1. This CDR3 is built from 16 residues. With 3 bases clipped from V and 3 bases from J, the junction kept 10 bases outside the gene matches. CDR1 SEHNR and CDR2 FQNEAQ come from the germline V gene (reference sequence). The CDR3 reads CASSFVEGQDFYEQYF. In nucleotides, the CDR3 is TGTGCCAGCAGCTTCGTTGAGGGACAGGACTTCTACGAGCAGTACTTC.

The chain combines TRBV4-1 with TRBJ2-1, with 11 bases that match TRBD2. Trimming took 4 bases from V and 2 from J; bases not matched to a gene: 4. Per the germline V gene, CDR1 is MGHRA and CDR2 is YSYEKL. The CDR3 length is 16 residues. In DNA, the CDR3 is TGCGCCAGCAGCCCAGTAGCGGGAGGGCCCTACAATGAGCAGTTCTTC. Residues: CASSPVAGGPYNEQFF.

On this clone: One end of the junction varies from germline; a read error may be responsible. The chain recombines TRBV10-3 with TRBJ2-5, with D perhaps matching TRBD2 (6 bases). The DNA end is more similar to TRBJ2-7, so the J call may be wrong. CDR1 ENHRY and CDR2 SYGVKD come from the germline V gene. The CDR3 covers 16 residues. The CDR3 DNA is TGTGCCAGCAGTTACTCGATCGGGGAGGTCTCCTACGAGCAGTACTTC. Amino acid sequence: CASSYSIGEVSYEQYF.

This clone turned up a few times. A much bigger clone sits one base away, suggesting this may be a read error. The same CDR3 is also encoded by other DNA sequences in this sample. The CDR3 protein is CASSLATGAEAFF. The CDR3, as DNA: TGTGCCAGCAGCTTAGCTACAGGCGCTGAAGCTTTCTTT. V usage is TRBV7-6 and J usage is TRBJ1-1, with D perhaps TRBD1 (5 bases). There are 13 residues in the CDR3. V shed 0 bases and J shed 6 bases, with 8 bases lying between them. Looked up from germline, CDR1 is SGHVS and CDR2 is FNYEAQ. The whole variable domain, remainder taken from reference TRBV7-6 and TRBJ1-1, is GAGVSQSPRYKVTKRGQDVALRCDPISGHVSLYWYRQALGQGPEFLTYFNYEAQQDKSGLPNDRFSAERPEGSISTLTIQRTEQRDSAMYRCASSLATGAEAFFGQGTRLTVV.

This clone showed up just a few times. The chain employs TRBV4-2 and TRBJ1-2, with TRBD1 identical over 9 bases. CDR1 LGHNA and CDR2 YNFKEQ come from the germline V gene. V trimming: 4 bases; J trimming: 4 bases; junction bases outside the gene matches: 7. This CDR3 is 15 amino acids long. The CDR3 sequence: CASSPEWTGAYGYTF. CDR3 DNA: TGTGCCAGCAGCCCAGAGTGGACAGGGGCCTATGGCTACACCTTC.

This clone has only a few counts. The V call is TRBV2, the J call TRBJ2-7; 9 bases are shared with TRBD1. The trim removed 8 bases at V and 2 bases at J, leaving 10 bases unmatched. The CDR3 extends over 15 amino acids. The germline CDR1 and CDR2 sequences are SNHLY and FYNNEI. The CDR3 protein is CASLLGTGLPYEQYF. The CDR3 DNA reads TGTGCCAGCCTGTTGGGGACAGGGCTTCCCTACGAGCAGTACTTC.

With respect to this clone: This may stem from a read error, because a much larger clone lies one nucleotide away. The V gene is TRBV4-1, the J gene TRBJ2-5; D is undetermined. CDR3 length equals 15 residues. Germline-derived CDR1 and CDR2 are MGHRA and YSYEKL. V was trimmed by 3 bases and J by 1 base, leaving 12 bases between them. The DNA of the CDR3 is TGCGCCAGCAGCCACTGGGCGGTATCCCAAGAGACCCAGTACTTC. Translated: CASSHWAVSQETQYF.

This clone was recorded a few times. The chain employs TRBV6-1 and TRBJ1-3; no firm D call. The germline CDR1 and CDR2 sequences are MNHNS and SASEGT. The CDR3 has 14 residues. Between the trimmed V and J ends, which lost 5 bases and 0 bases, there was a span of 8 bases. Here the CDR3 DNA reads TGTGCCAGCAGTCGACTGAGCTCTGGAAACACCATATATTTT. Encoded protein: CASSRLSSGNTIYF.

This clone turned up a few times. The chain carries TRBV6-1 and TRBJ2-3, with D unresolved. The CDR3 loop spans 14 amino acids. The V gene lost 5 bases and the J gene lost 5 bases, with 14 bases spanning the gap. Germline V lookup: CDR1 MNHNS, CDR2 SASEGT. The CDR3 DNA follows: TGTGCCAGCAGTCCCACCCAGCTTGGAGATACGCAGTATTTT. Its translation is CASSPTQLGDTQYF.

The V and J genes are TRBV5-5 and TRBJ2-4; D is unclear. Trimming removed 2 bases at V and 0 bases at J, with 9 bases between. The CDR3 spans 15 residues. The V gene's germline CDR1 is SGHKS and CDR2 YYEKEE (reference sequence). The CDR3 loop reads CASSFRAGAKNIQYF. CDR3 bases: TGTGCCAGCAGCTTTAGAGCCGGAGCCAAAAACATTCAGTACTTC.

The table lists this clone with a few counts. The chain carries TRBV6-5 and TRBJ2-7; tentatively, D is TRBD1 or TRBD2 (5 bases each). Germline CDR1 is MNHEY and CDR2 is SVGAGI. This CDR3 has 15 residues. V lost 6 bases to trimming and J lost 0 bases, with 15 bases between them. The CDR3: CASSHNWGTSYEQYF. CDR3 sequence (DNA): TGTGCCAGCAGCCATAACTGGGGGACCTCCTACGAGCAGTACTTC.

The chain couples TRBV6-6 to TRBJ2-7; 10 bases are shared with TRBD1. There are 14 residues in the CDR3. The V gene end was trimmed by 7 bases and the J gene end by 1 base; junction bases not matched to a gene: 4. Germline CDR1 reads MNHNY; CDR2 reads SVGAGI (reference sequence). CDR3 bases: TGTGCCAGCACTCCGGGACAGGGGTCCTACGAGCAGTACTTC. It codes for CASTPGQGSYEQYF.

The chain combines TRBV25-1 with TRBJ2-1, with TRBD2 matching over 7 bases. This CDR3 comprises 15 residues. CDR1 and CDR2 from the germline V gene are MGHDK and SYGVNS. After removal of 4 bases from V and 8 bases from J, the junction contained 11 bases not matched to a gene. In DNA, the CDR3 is TGTGCCAGCAGTGGTCTAGCGGACCCCTCCTATGAGCAGTTCTTC. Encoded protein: CASSGLADPSYEQFF.

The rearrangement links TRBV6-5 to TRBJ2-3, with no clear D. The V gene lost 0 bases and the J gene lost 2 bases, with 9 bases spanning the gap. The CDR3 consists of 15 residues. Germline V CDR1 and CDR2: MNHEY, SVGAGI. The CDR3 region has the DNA TGTGCCAGCAGTTACTCCTCGGCAGACACAGATACGCAGTATTTT. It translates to CASSYSSADTDTQYF.

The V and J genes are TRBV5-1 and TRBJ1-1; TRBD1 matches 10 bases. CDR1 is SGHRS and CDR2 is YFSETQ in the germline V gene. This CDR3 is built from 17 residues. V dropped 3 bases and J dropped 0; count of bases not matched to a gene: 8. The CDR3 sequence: CASSSLGTGELNTEAFF. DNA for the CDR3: TGCGCCAGCAGCTCACTAGGGACAGGGGAATTGAACACTGAAGCTTTCTTT.

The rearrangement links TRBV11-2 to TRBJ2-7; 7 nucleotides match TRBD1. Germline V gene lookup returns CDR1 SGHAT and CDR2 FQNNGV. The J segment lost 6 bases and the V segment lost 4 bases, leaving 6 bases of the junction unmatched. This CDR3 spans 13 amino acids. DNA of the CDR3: TGTGCCAGCAGCTCTCCCCCAGGGGGCGAGCAGTACTTC. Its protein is CASSSPPGGEQYF.

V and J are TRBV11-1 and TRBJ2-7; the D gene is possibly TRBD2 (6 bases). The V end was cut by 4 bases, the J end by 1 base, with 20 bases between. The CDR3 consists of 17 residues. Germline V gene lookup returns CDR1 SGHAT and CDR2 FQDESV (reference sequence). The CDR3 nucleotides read TGTGCCAGCAGCTCCACGCCCGGGACTCCCGAATCCTACGAGCAGTACTTC. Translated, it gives CASSSTPGTPESYEQYF.

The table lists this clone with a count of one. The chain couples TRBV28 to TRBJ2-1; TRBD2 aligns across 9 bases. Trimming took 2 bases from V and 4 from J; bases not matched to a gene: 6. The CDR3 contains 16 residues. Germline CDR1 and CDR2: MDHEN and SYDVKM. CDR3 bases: TGTGCCAGCAGTTTAATGCTAGCGGGACATTACAATGAGCAGTTCTTC. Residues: CASSLMLAGHYNEQFF. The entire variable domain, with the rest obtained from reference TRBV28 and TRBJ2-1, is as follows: DVKVTQSSRYLVKRTGEKVFLECVQDMDHENMFWYRQDPGLGLRLIYFSYDVKMKEKGDIPEGYSVSREKKERFSLILESASTNQTSMYLCASSLMLAGHYNEQFFGPGTRLTVL.

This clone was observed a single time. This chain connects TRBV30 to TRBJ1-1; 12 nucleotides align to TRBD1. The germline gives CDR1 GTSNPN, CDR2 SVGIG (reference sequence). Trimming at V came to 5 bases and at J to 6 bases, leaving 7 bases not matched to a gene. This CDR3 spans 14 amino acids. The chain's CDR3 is CAWAGTGGLAEAFF. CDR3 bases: TGTGCCTGGGCCGGGACAGGGGGCCTTGCTGAAGCTTTCTTT.

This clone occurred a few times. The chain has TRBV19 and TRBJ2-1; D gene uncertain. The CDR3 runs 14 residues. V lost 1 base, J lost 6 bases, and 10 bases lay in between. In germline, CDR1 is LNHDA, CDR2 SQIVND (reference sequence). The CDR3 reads CASSIGTPANEQFF. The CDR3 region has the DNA TGTGCCAGTAGTATAGGTACCCCGGCCAATGAGCAGTTCTTC.

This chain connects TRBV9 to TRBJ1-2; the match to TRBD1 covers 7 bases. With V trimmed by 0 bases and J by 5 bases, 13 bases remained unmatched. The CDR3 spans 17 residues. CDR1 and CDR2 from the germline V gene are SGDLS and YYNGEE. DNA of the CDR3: TGTGCCAGCAGCGTAGATTCAGGAGGGGGCAGGCCTTATGGCTACACCTTC. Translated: CASSVDSGGGRPYGYTF. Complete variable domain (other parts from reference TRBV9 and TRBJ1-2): DSGVTQTPKHLITATGQRVTLRCSPRSGDLSVYWYQQSLDQGLQFLIQYYNGEERAKGNILERFSAQQFPDLHSELNLSSLELGDSALYFCASSVDSGGGRPYGYTFGSGTRLTVV.

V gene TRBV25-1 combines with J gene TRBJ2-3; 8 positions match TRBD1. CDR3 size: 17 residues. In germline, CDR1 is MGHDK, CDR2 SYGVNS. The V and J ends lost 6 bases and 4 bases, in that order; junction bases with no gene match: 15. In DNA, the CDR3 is TGTGCCAGCAGCCTGGGAACAGGGGGGCTGAGCCCAGATACGCAGTATTTT. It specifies CASSLGTGGLSPDTQYF.

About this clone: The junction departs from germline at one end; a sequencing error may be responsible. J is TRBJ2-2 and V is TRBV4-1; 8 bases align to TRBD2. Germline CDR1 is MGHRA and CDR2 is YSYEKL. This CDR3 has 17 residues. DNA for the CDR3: TGCGCCCGCAGCCTAAATCGGGGGGGGCAGGAGACCGGGGAGCTGTTTTTT. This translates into CARSLNRGGQETGELFF.

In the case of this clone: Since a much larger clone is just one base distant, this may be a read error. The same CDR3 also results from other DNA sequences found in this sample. The CDR3 sequence is CSVEGQLTAEQYF. In DNA, the CDR3 is TGCAGCGTTGAGGGACAGCTTACGGCCGAGCAGTACTTC. The chain recombines TRBV29-1 with TRBJ2-7; TRBD1 agrees at 7 bases. With 3 bases clipped from V and 6 bases from J, the junction kept 8 bases outside the gene matches. Germline CDR1 is SQVTM and CDR2 is ANQGSEA. The CDR3 contains 13 residues.

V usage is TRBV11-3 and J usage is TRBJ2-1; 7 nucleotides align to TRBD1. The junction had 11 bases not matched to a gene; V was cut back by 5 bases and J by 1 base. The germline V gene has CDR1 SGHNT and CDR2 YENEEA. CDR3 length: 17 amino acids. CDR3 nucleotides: TGTGCCAGCAGCCCCGAGGTGGGCAGGGGGTCCTACAATGAGCAGTTCTTC. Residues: CASSPEVGRGSYNEQFF.

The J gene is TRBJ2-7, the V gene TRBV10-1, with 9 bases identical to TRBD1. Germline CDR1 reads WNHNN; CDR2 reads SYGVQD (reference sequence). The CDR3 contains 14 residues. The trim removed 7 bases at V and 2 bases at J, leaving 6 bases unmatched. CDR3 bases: TGCGCCAGCAAGTCAGGGACAGGGACCTACGAGCAGTACTTC. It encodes CASKSGTGTYEQYF.

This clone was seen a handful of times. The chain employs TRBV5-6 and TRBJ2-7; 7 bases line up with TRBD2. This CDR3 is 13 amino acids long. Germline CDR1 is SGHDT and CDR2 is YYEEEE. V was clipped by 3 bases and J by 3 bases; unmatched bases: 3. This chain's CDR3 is CASSWGGGYEQYF. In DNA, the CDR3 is TGTGCCAGCAGCTGGGGGGGAGGCTACGAGCAGTACTTC.

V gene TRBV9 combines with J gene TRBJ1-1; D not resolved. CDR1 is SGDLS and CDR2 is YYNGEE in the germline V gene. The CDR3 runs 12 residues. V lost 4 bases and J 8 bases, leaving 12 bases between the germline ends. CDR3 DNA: TGTGCCAGCAGCCGAGGGCCGGGAGAAGCTTTCTTT. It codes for CASSRGPGEAFF.

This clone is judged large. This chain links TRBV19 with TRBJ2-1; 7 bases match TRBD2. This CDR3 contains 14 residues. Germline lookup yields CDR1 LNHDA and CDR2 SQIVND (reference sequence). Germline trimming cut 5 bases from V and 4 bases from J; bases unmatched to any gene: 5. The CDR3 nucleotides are TGTGCCAGTAGTCCCTCTAGCGGTTACAATGAGCAGTTCTTC. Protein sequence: CASSPSSGYNEQFF.